One sample yielded the 2 T cell receptor beta chains listed below, sequenced in a study of response to subunit inactivated influenza vaccine. TCRdb used MiXCR to reprocess the RT-PCR reads, holding one entry per CDR3 protein. The sample contains over 400,000 distinct CDR3 sequences, 10% to 15% of which appear only once. Sample: PBMCs from blood, taken about 6 weeks after vaccination. All receptors derive from a man aged 50-59 years who received an inactivated influenza vaccine.

This clonotype was observed many times. The CDR3 reads CASSGLRSYEQYF. The CDR3 DNA sequence: TGCGCCAGCAGTGGCCTTAGATCCTACGAGCAGTACTTC. The chain links TRBV4-1 to TRBJ2-7; D unclear. The germline V gene has CDR1 MGHRA and CDR2 YSYEKL. V shed 6 bases and J shed 1 base, with 10 bases lying between them. This CDR3 spans 13 amino acids.

This clonotype was recorded at least ten times. The chain combines TRBV18 with TRBJ2-1; possible D gene TRBD2, 6 bases. The CDR3 length is 16 residues. V lost 0 bases to trimming and J lost 9 bases, with 18 bases between them. Germline V gene lookup returns CDR1 KGHSH and CDR2 LQKENI. CDR3 sequence reads: CASSPPGLPPSGEQFF. The CDR3 DNA follows: TGTGCCAGCTCACCACCGGGACTGCCCCCGTCGGGTGAGCAGTTCTTC.